A single sample gave rise to the 25 T cell receptor beta chains below, sequenced in a study of shared clonotypes between healthy human individuals. It was CD45RO-negative cells, positively selected for CCR7, that made up naive CD8 cells, with terminally differentiated effector memory CD45RA+ cells excluded. Measured with immunoSEQ multiplex PCR; TCRdb has only the in-frame clones, and not every one. The table shows approximately 2,000,000 clones, with 90% to 95% occurring only once. Sequencing was carried out using naive CD8+ T cells from PBMCs. The receptors stem from a young man in good health. Some clones in this sample may be carry-over from other donors' samples.

This clone has just one count. The CDR3 nucleotides are TGCGCCAGCAGCTTAGCGCCATTAGCCGGACGGGGCCAAGAGACCCAGTACTTC. It codes for CASSLAPLAGRGQETQYF. V usage is TRBV5-1 and J usage is TRBJ2-5, with a weak D call TRBD2 (5 bases). Trimming removed 2 bases at V and 1 base at J, with 21 bases between. The CDR3 has 18 residues. Germline CDR1 and CDR2: SGHRS and YFSETQ. Together with reference TRBV5-1 and TRBJ2-5, the CDR3 gives the full variable domain: KAGVTQTPRYLIKTRGQQVTLSCSPISGHRSVSWYQQTPGQGLQFLFEYFSETQRNKGNFPGRFSGRQFSNSRSEMNVSTLELGDSALYLCASSLAPLAGRGQETQYFGPGTRLLVL.

The chain joins TRBV7-9 to TRBJ2-1; 9 bases line up with TRBD1. The J segment lost 8 bases and the V segment lost 5 bases, leaving 10 bases of the junction unmatched. The CDR3 contains 15 residues. CDR1 and CDR2 (germline): SEHNR, FQNEAQ (reference sequence). CDR3 DNA: TGTGCCAGCAGCGTCCGGGACAGGGTCATAGATGAGCAGTTCTTC. Translated: CASSVRDRVIDEQFF.

This clone was detected once. V is TRBV28 and J is TRBJ2-5, with 10 positions matching TRBD2. The J segment lost 4 bases and the V segment lost 3 bases, leaving 8 bases of the junction unmatched. The CDR3 is made up of 16 amino acids. CDR1 and CDR2 from the germline V gene are MDHEN and SYDVKM. DNA for the CDR3: TGTGCCAGCAGTTTCATCTCTTGGACTAGCGGAGAGACCCAGTACTTC. Translating it yields CASSFISWTSGETQYF.

The gene calls are TRBV27 and TRBJ2-7; 10 nucleotides line up with TRBD2. V lost 4 bases to trimming and J lost 7 bases; unmatched junction nucleotides: 7. The CDR3 extends over 14 amino acids. Germline V gene sequence: CDR1 MNHEY, CDR2 SMNVEV (reference sequence). CDR3 amino acids: CASSSSGLAREQYF. The CDR3 DNA reads as TGTGCCAGCAGTTCCTCGGGACTAGCGAGGGAGCAGTACTTC.

The table lists this clone with a count of one. The chain has TRBV28 and TRBJ2-7; 8 nucleotides match TRBD1. CDR1 and CDR2 (germline): MDHEN, SYDVKM. V gave up 6 bases and J gave up 3 bases; unmatched junction bases: 4. The length of the CDR3 is 13 residues. The CDR3 bases are TGTGCCAGCAGGAAGACAGGGGTCTACGAGCAGTACTTC. Translation: CASRKTGVYEQYF.

As to this clone: This CDR3 is missing its conserved last phenylalanine or tryptophan, likely due to a read error. The CDR3 sequence: CAWQQGGEQYL. CDR3 bases: TGTGCCTGGCAGCAAGGGGGTGAGCAGTACCTC. The chain uses TRBV30 and TRBJ2-7, with TRBD1 as a possible D gene (6 bases). The CDR3 is 11 amino acids. V lost 5 bases to trimming and J lost 7 bases, with 12 bases between them. Germline assignment: CDR1 GTSNPN and CDR2 SVGIG (reference sequence).

On this clone: One end of the junction fails to match germline, which may point to a read error. J is TRBJ1-1 and V is TRBV9; 7 bases are shared with TRBD1. The germline CDR1 and CDR2 sequences are SGDLS and YYNGEE. The CDR3 runs to 14 residues. The CDR3 sequence is CASSALRGPTEAFF. The DNA of the CDR3 is TGTGCCAGCAGCGCCCTGAGGGGGCCCACTGAGGCTTTCTTT.

The V call is TRBV5-3, the J call TRBJ2-3; 10 bases are shared with TRBD2. TRBV5-3 is marked as an open reading frame, function uncertain. With V trimmed by 8 bases and J by 1 base, 13 bases remained unmatched. The CDR3 extends over 17 amino acids. DNA for the CDR3: TGTGCCAGCGAAAACTTTAGGGGGACTAGCGGCACAGATACGCAGTATTTT. Protein sequence: CASENFRGTSGTDTQYF.

J is TRBJ1-5 and V is TRBV29-1; D may be TRBD1 (5 bases). V gave up 0 bases and J gave up 6 bases, with 12 bases separating them. CDR1 is SQVTM, CDR2 ANQGSEA, per germline. The CDR3 extends over 14 amino acids. As DNA, the CDR3 is TGCAGCGTTGAAGATGGAGGGGCTGGTCAGCCCCAGCATTTT. Encoded protein: CSVEDGGAGQPQHF.

This chain links TRBV2 with TRBJ1-1; D is possibly TRBD1 (5 bases). V lost 0 bases to trimming and J lost 3 bases, with 14 bases between them. This CDR3 region has 16 residues. Germline CDR1 and CDR2: SNHLY and FYNNEI. This CDR3 is CASSEAKTRAYTEAFF. The CDR3 nucleotides are TGTGCCAGCAGTGAAGCGAAGACCAGGGCCTACACTGAAGCTTTCTTT.

The rearrangement links TRBV25-1 to TRBJ2-1; tentatively, D is TRBD1 or TRBD2 (5 bases each). V shed 2 bases and J shed 5 bases, with 10 bases lying between them. The CDR3 has 14 residues. CDR1 and CDR2 (germline): MGHDK, SYGVNS. The CDR3: CASSEGRGDNEQFF. The CDR3 DNA follows: TGTGCCAGCAGTGAAGGCCGGGGCGACAATGAGCAGTTCTTC.

The CDR3 coding sequence is TGTGCCAGCAGTGGAAGTTACGGCTACACCTTC. Translating gives CASSGSYGYTF. The V and J genes are TRBV6-5 and TRBJ1-2; D uncertain. The CDR3 extends over 11 amino acids. Trimming left V 5 bases short and J 8 bases short, with 9 bases between. The germline CDR1 and CDR2 sequences are MNHEY and SVGAGI.

J is TRBJ2-1 and V is TRBV30; D perhaps matches TRBD2 (6 bases). There are 16 residues in the CDR3. Trimming removed 3 bases from V and 4 bases from J, with 19 bases in between. Germline V CDR1 and CDR2: GTSNPN, SVGIG (reference sequence). CDR3: CAWSPRPGVVYNEQFF. The CDR3 DNA sequence: TGTGCCTGGAGCCCCCGTCCGGGAGTGGTATACAATGAGCAGTTCTTC. Variable domain in full (rest from reference TRBV30 and TRBJ2-1): SQTIHQWPATLVQPVGSPLSLECTVEGTSNPNLYWYRQAAGRGLQLLFYSVGIGQISSEVPQNLSASRPQDRQFILSSKKLLLSDSGFYLCAWSPRPGVVYNEQFFGPGTRLTVL.

With regard to this clone: The same CDR3 also results from other DNA sequences found in this sample. CDR3 bases: TGCGCCAGCAGCTTGGCCCGGCTAGCGGGAGCCGGGGAGCTGTTTTTT. It codes for CASSLARLAGAGELFF. The rearrangement joins TRBV5-1 to TRBJ2-2; 10 bases map to TRBD2. J was trimmed by 6 bases and V by 0 bases; bases with no gene match: 5. CDR3 length equals 16 residues. Germline CDR1 and CDR2: SGHRS and YFSETQ.

This chain joins TRBV5-6 and TRBJ1-2; 9 bases agree with TRBD1. The V gene's germline CDR1 is SGHDT and CDR2 YYEEEE. Trimming cost V 2 bases and J 5 bases; bases outside gene matches: 4. The CDR3 covers 14 residues. The CDR3 here is CASSFEDRGYGYTF. DNA of the CDR3: TGTGCCAGCAGCTTTGAGGACAGGGGATATGGCTACACCTTC.

This sequence joins TRBV7-9 and TRBJ2-5, with D tentatively TRBD1 or TRBD2 (5 bases each). Between the trimmed V and J ends, which lost 5 bases and 9 bases, there was a span of 25 bases. The germline V gene encodes CDR1 SEHNR and CDR2 FQNEAQ (reference sequence). The CDR3 contains 16 residues. The CDR3 loop is CASSLAQSGTKAAQYF. CDR3 DNA: TGTGCCAGCAGCCTGGCCCAATCCGGGACCAAAGCGGCCCAGTACTTC.

Remarks on this clone: Additional DNA sequences in this sample encode the identical CDR3. The chain is built from TRBV27 and TRBJ1-2; possibly TRBD1 for D (5 bases). Germline values: CDR1 MNHEY, CDR2 SMNVEV (reference sequence). The CDR3 extends over 13 amino acids. Trimming took 6 bases from V and 4 from J, leaving 12 bases between them. CDR3 loop: CASSPRGGYGYTF. The CDR3 DNA reads TGTGCCAGCAGCCCACGGGGCGGCTATGGCTACACCTTC.

The chain links TRBV6-5 to TRBJ2-1; possible D gene TRBD1, 6 bases. The CDR3 is 12 amino acids. Germline CDR1 MNHEY, CDR2 SVGAGI. V gave up 7 bases and J gave up 6 bases, with 10 bases separating them. The CDR3 bases are TGTGCCAGCATGCAGGGGTCCAATGAGCAGTTCTTC. The encoded protein is CASMQGSNEQFF.

The chain links TRBV27 to TRBJ2-3; maybe TRBD1 (6 bases). Germline assignment: CDR1 MNHEY and CDR2 SMNVEV (reference sequence). The CDR3 has 14 residues. The V end lost 6 bases, the J end lost 1 base, and 11 bases lay between the germline ends. CDR3 in DNA: TGTGCCAGCAGGTGGGGGCCGGGCACAGATACGCAGTATTTT. Translated, it gives CASRWGPGTDTQYF.

The chain carries TRBV6-5 and TRBJ1-6; the D is unclear. V shed 2 bases and J shed 3 bases, with 8 bases lying between them. The CDR3 covers 15 residues. Germline V gives CDR1 MNHEY, CDR2 SVGAGI. The DNA for the CDR3 is TGTGCCAGCAGTTACCAGGCAGACTATAATTCACCCCTCCACTTT. Translating it yields CASSYQADYNSPLHF.

The CDR3 DNA follows: TGTGCCAGTAGGATCCGGGACAGCGCCTACGAGCAGTACTTC. Residues: CASRIRDSAYEQYF. The chain is built from TRBV19 and TRBJ2-7, with TRBD1 matching over 7 bases. V lost 6 bases to trimming and J lost 2 bases; unmatched junction nucleotides: 7. The CDR3 spans 14 residues. The germline V gene has CDR1 LNHDA and CDR2 SQIVND (reference sequence).

The CDR3 region has the DNA TGTGCCAGCAGCCTGGGACAGAGCTCCTACGAGCAGTACTTC. Amino acids: CASSLGQSSYEQYF. This chain connects TRBV9 to TRBJ2-7, with 7 bases aligning to TRBD1. Germline CDR1 is SGDLS and CDR2 is YYNGEE. The CDR3 is 14 amino acids. The ends lost 4 bases at V and 0 bases at J; junction bases unmatched: 4.

The rearrangement links TRBV27 to TRBJ1-2, with 7 bases aligning to TRBD1. The CDR3 is 15 amino acids. Germline V CDR1 and CDR2: MNHEY, SMNVEV (reference sequence). Trimming cost V 5 bases and J 7 bases; bases outside gene matches: 13. The CDR3 loop reads CASSPGQGGFGGYTF. CDR3 nucleotide sequence: TGTGCCAGCAGTCCGGGGCAGGGGGGGTTTGGTGGCTACACCTTC.

The chain uses TRBV19 and TRBJ1-3, with D maybe TRBD1 (6 bases). Germline V gene lookup returns CDR1 LNHDA and CDR2 SQIVND (reference sequence). The CDR3 runs to 16 residues. Trimming removed 2 bases from V and 4 bases from J, with 15 bases in between. The CDR3 sequence: CASSIMGGEGGNTIYF. CDR3 DNA sequence: TGTGCCAGTAGTATAATGGGGGGCGAAGGAGGAAACACCATATATTTT.

This chain connects TRBV9 to TRBJ2-1; TRBD1 aligns across 8 bases. The CDR3 spans 15 residues. The V and J ends lost 0 bases and 6 bases, in that order; junction bases with no gene match: 5. Germline CDR1 reads SGDLS; CDR2 reads YYNGEE. The CDR3 loop is CASSVAGQGRNEQFF. CDR3 nucleotides: TGTGCCAGCAGCGTAGCCGGACAGGGTCGCAATGAGCAGTTCTTC. Combining the CDR3 with reference TRBV9 and TRBJ2-1 gives the whole variable domain DSGVTQTPKHLITATGQRVTLRCSPRSGDLSVYWYQQSLDQGLQFLIQYYNGEERAKGNILERFSAQQFPDLHSELNLSSLELGDSALYFCASSVAGQGRNEQFFGPGTRLTVL.